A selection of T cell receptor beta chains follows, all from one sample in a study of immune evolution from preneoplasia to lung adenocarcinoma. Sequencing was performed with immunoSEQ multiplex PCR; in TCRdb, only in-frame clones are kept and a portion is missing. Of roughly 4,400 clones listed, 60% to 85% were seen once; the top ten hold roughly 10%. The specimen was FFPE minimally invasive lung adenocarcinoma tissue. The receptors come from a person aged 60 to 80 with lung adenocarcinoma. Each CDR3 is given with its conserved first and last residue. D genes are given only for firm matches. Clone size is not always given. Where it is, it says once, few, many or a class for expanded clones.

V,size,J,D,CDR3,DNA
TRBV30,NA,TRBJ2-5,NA,CASSRQGLETQYF,TGTGCCTCGTCCCGGCAGGGGTTAGAGACCCAGTACTTC
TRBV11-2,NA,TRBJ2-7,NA,CASSFTGEQYF,TGTGCCAGCAGCTTTACAGGCGAGCAGTACTTC
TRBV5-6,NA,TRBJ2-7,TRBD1,CASSSGTDTYEQYF,TGTGCCAGCAGCTCCGGGACAGACACCTACGAGCAGTACTTC
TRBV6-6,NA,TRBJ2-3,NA,CASSYQGLITDTQYF,TGTGCCAGCAGTTACCAGGGGTTAATCACAGATACGCAGTATTTT
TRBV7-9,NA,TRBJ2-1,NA,CASSLTAQINEQFF,TGTGCCAGCAGCTTAACGGCGCAAATCAATGAGCAGTTCTTC
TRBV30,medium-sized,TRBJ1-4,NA,CAWSLPGWNEKLFF,TGTGCCTGGTCCCTCCCAGGGTGGAATGAAAAACTGTTTTTT
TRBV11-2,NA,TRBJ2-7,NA,CASSSGRGGTYEQYF,TGTGCCAGCAGCTCGGGGAGGGGGGGTACTTACGAGCAGTACTTC
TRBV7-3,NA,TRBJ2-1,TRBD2,CASSPFGSSGRAGEQFF,TGTGCCAGCAGCCCATTTGGGTCTAGCGGGAGGGCTGGTGAGCAGTTCTTC
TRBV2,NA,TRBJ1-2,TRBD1,CASSEGGTAGYGYTF,TGTGCCAGCAGTGAAGGGGGGACAGCAGGCTATGGCTACACCTTC
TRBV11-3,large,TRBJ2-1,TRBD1,CASSLTGGSYNEQFF,TGTGCCAGCAGCTTAACAGGGGGCTCCTACAATGAGCAGTTCTTC
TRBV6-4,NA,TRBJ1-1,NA,CASSARGLPISKAFF,TGTGCCAGCAGCGCCCGGGGACTTCCCATTAGCAAAGCTTTCTTT
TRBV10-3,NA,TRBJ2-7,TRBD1,CATRQDDRDEQYF,TGTGCCACCCGCCAGGACGACAGGGACGAGCAGTACTTC
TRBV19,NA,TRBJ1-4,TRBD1,CATRTGTNEKLFF,TGTGCCACCCGGACAGGTACTAATGAAAAACTGTTTTTT
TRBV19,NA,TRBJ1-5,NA,CASSIGGASNQPQHF,TGTGCCAGTAGTATAGGGGGGGCGAGCAATCAGCCCCAGCATTTT
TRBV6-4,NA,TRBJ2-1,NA,CASSGDAGYEQFF,TGTGCCAGCAGTGGGGACGCGGGCTATGAGCAGTTCTTC
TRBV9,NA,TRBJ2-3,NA,CASSVDVSSTDTQYF,TGTGCCAGCAGCGTGGACGTCAGCAGCACAGATACGCAGTATTTT
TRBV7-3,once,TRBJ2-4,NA,CASSLDAKNIQYF,TGTGCCAGCTCCCTAGACGCCAAAAACATTCAGTACTTC
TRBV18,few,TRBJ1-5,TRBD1,CASTKTGDQPQHF,TGTGCCAGCACAAAGACAGGGGACCAGCCCCAGCATTTT
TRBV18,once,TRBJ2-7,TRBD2,CASSLYIPTSGTYKRYEQYF,TGTGCCAGCTCACTGTATATTCCGACTAGCGGGACTTATAAAAGATACGAGCAGTACTTC
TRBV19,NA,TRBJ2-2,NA,CATSPRTGELFF,TGTGCCACCTCCCCACGAACCGGGGAGCTGTTTTTT
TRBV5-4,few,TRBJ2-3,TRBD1,CASSLDGTGGWSTDTQYF,TGTGCCAGCAGCTTGGACGGGACAGGGGGGTGGAGCACAGATACGCAGTATTTT
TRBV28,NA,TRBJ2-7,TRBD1,CASSLIQGAQHEQYF,TGTGCCAGCAGTTTAATACAGGGGGCGCAGCACGAGCAGTACTTC
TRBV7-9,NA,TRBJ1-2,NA,CASSLDANYGYTF,TGTGCCAGCAGTTTGGACGCTAACTATGGCTACACCTTC
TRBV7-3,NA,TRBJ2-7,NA,CASSLIAPSYEQYF,TGTGCCAGCAGCTTAATTGCCCCATCCTACGAGCAGTACTTC
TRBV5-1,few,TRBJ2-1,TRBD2,CASSLDLGPSGINEQFF,TGCGCCAGCAGCTTGGACTTGGGTCCTAGCGGGATAAATGAGCAGTTCTTC
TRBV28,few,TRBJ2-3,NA,CASSSSWGGSTDTQYF,TGTGCCAGCAGTTCAAGTTGGGGCGGAAGCACAGATACGCAGTATTTT
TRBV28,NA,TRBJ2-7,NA,CASSLRSYEQYF,TGTGCCAGCAGTTTGAGGTCCTACGAGCAGTACTTC
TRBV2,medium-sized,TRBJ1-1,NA,CAINTEAFF,TGTGCCATAAACACTGAAGCTTTCTTT
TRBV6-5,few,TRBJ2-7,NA,CASSGGAYEQYF,TGTGCCAGCAGTGGCGGAGCCTACGAGCAGTACTTC
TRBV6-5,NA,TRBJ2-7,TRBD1,CASSSPDRAYEQYF,TGTGCCAGCAGTTCCCCGGACAGGGCCTACGAGCAGTACTTC